In its sample, the clone carrying this T cell receptor beta chain ranks as medium-sized. The antigen remains undetermined. After constant-region reverse-primer amplification, full-length variable regions underwent semi-nested PCR with Nested Universal Primer A. TCRdb called the 5' RACE reads again in MiXCR, with one record for every CDR3 protein. The sample has 20,000 to 25,000 distinct CDR3 sequences; about 30% are singletons. Study-wide points: In terms of TCR gene usage, tumor memory CD4+ T cells clustered together with blood and lymph node memory CD4+ cells, as well as with lymph node naive CD4+ cells. Tumor Treg TCRs overlapped most with tumor naive CD4+ cells.

The TCR originated in a female donor with breast cancer. The sample consisted of tumor-infiltrating naive CD4+ T cells sorted from the breast tumor. The sample's subset: naive CD4+ T cells, CD4+CD45RA+CD25-.

The CDR3 protein is CASSRGQGGYTF. Here the CDR3 DNA reads TGTGCCAGCAGCCGCGGACAGGGTGGCTACACCTTC. The V call is TRBV7-9, the J call TRBJ1-2; 8 bases are a match to TRBD1. Germline V gene lookup returns CDR1 SEHNR and CDR2 FQNEAQ (reference sequence). The CDR3 length is 12 residues. V gave up 5 bases and J gave up 7 bases; unmatched junction bases: 3.